Following are 2 T cell receptor beta chains from one sample sequenced in a study of long-term antiretroviral therapy in people with HIV. Version v3.0 of the immunoSEQ assay was performed at survey level. Here immunoSEQ multiplex PCR was the method, and the copy in TCRdb shows in-frame clones only, minus some. Among about 39,000 clones, roughly 85% were seen once, and the ten largest hold approximately 6%. This specimen was unsorted PBMCs, taken 3.1 years after starting antiretroviral therapy. Source of these receptors: a woman aged 45-65 years with HIV.

V usage is TRBV5-4 and J usage is TRBJ1-1, with 7 bases that match TRBD1. Germline V CDR1 and CDR2: SGHNT, YYREEE (reference sequence). The CDR3 runs to 15 residues. The V gene end was trimmed by 4 bases and the J gene end by 4 bases; junction bases not matched to a gene: 10. Written as DNA, the CDR3 is TGTGCCAGCAGCCACGGACAGGATGGTAGCACTGAAGCTTTCTTT. Protein product: CASSHGQDGSTEAFF.

V is TRBV4-1 and J is TRBJ2-1; 9 bases match TRBD2. The CDR3 is made up of 17 amino acids. The V and J ends lost 3 bases and 4 bases, in that order; junction bases with no gene match: 10. In germline, CDR1 is MGHRA, CDR2 YSYEKL. CDR3 residues: CASSHRRSGGPYNEQFF. CDR3 DNA sequence: TGCGCCAGCAGCCATCGACGTAGCGGGGGCCCTTACAATGAGCAGTTCTTC.